This TCR beta chain was sequenced in a study of chemoradiotherapy in HPV16-positive cancers (dated by TCRdb to between 2021 and 2024). In the study overall: Candidate HPV-specific T-cell clones and common TCR motifs were defined by functional T-cell assays performed on cells from two HPV16-positive patients. The study set out to ask whether T-cell immunity against the HPV oncoproteins E6 and E7 changes over the course of chemoradiotherapy and whether that immunity affects survival. The candidate HPV-specific TCRs and motifs were then tracked in TCR repertoires from some 86 patients with HPV-related cancers.

Repertoires were sampled repeatedly over the course of chemoradiotherapy, so clonal expansion could be followed in the tumor microenvironment. Library construction relied on the immunoSEQ multiplex PCR assay. Not all clones reach the TCRdb copy of this immuneACCESS table, which keeps in-frame sequences only. Checked studies attribute under half of the gap to unresolved V genes and leave the rest unexplained. In all, the sample holds approximately 13,000 clones, and around three quarters of those were seen once. More than 1.1% of the sample lies in the top ten. Study-wide conclusions, independent of this receptor: In HPV16-positive patients, expansion of HPV-responsive T cells during chemoradiotherapy was found to be associated with improved recurrence-free survival. The functional definition of HPV-specific T cells came from only a couple of HPV16-positive patients, and the survival association was reported for HPV16-positive patients. Expansion of candidate HPV-specific clones and E7-related TCR motifs was observed in the tumor microenvironment during treatment, whereas no such expansion was observed for non-HPV-specific T cells.

The CDR3 runs 14 amino acids, cysteine and phenylalanine included. Kept here is only the CDR3 DNA, which spans 42 bases and is read in frame from base 1. CDR1 and CDR2 are read off the germline V gene (reference sequence) as LNHDA and SQIVND. The junction shows trimming of 5 bases on V and 5 bases on J, plus 15 bases between the germline ends. On this clone: Its antigen target is currently unknown. No clone much larger than this one lies a single base away; base qualities are absent.

Collection took place from a patient who underwent chemoradiotherapy. The TCR originated in a human donor with HPV-associated anogenital cancer. The chain is assembled from TRBV19 and TRBJ2-5; TRBD1 might be the D gene, on 6 matching bases. Here is the DNA: TGTGCCAGTAGTGCCCCAGGGGCGCGGGAGACCCAGTACTTC. It encodes CASSAPGARETQYF. The full variable domain, with segments outside the CDR3 supplied by the reference TRBV19 and TRBJ2-5 proteins, appears as DGGITQSPKYLFRKEGQNVTLSCEQNLNHDAMYWYRQDPGQGLRLIYYSQIVNDFQKGDIAEGYSVSREKKESFPLTVTSAQKNPTAFYLCASSAPGARETQYFGPGTRLLVL.